This record covers a single T cell receptor (beta chain). Recruited during active infection, patients (from Seattle) were subsequently followed longitudinally. The method was immunoSEQ multiplex PCR; TCRdb's version includes in-frame clones alone and lacks a portion of them. The repertoire consists of over 200,000 clones, with 75% to 95% occurring once and the leading ten covering approximately 2.5%. The data were obtained in a study of blood T cell repertoires in COVID-19. Material for sequencing was peripheral blood. This clonotype originated in a person between 18 and 30 years old with COVID-19, enrolled during active disease.

CDR3 sequence: CASRPGLGTDTQYF. The DNA of the CDR3 is TGTGCCAGCAGGCCGGGACTAGGCACAGATACGCAGTATTTT. V gene TRBV27 combines with J gene TRBJ2-3, with 8 bases that match TRBD2. CDR1 is MNHEY and CDR2 is SMNVEV in the germline V gene (reference sequence). This CDR3 is 14 amino acids long. The V gene end was trimmed by 6 bases and the J gene end by 1 base; junction bases not matched to a gene: 3.